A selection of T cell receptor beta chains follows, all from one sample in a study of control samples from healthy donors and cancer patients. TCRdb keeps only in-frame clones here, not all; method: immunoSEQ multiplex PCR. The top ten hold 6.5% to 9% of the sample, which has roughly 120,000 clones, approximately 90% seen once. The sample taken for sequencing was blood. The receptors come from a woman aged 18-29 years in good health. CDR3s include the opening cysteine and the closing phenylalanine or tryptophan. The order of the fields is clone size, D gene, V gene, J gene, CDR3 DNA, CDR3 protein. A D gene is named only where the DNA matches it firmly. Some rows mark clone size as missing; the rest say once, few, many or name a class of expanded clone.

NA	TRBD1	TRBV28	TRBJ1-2	TGTGCCAGCAGTTTATTGGCACAGGGGTTTGGCTACACCTTC	CASSLLAQGFGYTF
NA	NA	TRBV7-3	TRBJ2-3	TGTGCCAGCAGCTTAGGGCAAGCAGATACGCAGTATTTT	CASSLGQADTQYF
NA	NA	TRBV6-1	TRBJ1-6	TGTGCCAGCAGTGAATTGGCGGGGGATTCACCCCTCCACTTT	CASSELAGDSPLHF
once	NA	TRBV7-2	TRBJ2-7	TGTGCCAGCAGCTTAATCGGGGGTTCGGCTGGCGAGCAGTACTTC	CASSLIGGSAGEQYF
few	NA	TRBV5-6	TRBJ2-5	TGTGCCAGCAGCGTGGGACCCCAAGAGACCCAGTACTTC	CASSVGPQETQYF
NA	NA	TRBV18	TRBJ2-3	TGTGCCAGCTCCTTGGGGGGCCTAATGAGCACAGATACGCAGTATTTT	CASSLGGLMSTDTQYF
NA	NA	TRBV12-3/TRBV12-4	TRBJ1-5	TGTGCCAGCAGTTTTTCGGAGAATCAGCCCCAGCATTTT	CASSFSENQPQHF
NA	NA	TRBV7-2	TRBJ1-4	TGTGCCAGCAGCTTGAATAATGAAAAACTGTTTTTT	CASSLNNEKLFF
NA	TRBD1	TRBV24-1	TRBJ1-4	TGTGCCACCAGTGAAGCAGGGGGGGGTGAAAAACTGTTTTTT	CATSEAGGGEKLFF
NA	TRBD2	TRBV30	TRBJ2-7	TGTGCCTGGAGCCCCGGGACTAGCGGGAACGAGCAGTACTTC	CAWSPGTSGNEQYF
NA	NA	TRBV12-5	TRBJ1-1	TGTGCTAGCGGACGGGGGGGCCGGTTAGAAGCTTTCTTT	CASGRGGRLEAFF
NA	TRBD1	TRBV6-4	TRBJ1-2	TGTGCCAGTTTGGATTCCGGGACAGGGCTCCTTAACTATGGCTACACCTTC	CASLDSGTGLLNYGYTF
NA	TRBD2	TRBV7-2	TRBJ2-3	TGTGCCAGCAGCTGGCTAGCGGGGGGCGACACAGATACGCAGTATTTT	CASSWLAGGDTDTQYF
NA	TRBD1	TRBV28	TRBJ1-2	TGTGCCAGCAGTTTGGGACAGTCCTATGGCTACACCTTC	CASSLGQSYGYTF
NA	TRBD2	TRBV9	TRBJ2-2	TGTGCCAGCAGCGTAAAGGCGGGGGCGAACACCGGGGAGCTGTTTTTT	CASSVKAGANTGELFF
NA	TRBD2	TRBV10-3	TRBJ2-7	TGTGCCATCAGATGGACTAGCGGGAGTGTCACGCACGAGCAGTACTTC	CAIRWTSGSVTHEQYF
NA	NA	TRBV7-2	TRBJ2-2	TGTGCCAGCAGCTTAGTCGCAACGAACACCGGGGAGCTGTTTTTT	CASSLVATNTGELFF
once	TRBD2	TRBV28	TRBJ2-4	TGTGCCAGCAGTAGATTAGCGGGAGTCATCCTAGGAGTCAAAGTGGTCAAAAACATTCAGTACTTC	CASSRLAGVILGVKVVKNIQYF